A single TCR beta chain is shown here with its context. What it binds is unknown. Analyses pooled second doses at about 4 or about 12 weeks. Trimming removed 4 bases at V and 0 bases at J, with 16 bases between. Looked up from germline, CDR1 is LGHNA and CDR2 is YNFKEQ. This CDR3 region has 17 residues. This specimen belongs to a study of T cell responses to AZD1222 COVID-19 vaccine. Profiled with immunoSEQ multiplex PCR; TCRdb holds only in-frame clones, not every one. Found here are over 140,000 clones, more than 85% of them singletons; the top ten hold around 3.5%. Whole-study results and caveats: The sample set comprised mostly white British donors with more females, and clonal diversity was possibly underestimated.

This sequence was found in an adult who received the AZD1222 COVID-19 vaccine. The starting material was peripheral blood, obtained 28 days after the second AZD1222 dose. This chain joins TRBV4-2 and TRBJ2-1; TRBD2 is a possible D gene (6 bases). The CDR3 protein is CASSLGRGESSYNEQFF. DNA of the CDR3: TGTGCCAGCAGCCTTGGGCGGGGAGAAAGCTCCTACAATGAGCAGTTCTTC.